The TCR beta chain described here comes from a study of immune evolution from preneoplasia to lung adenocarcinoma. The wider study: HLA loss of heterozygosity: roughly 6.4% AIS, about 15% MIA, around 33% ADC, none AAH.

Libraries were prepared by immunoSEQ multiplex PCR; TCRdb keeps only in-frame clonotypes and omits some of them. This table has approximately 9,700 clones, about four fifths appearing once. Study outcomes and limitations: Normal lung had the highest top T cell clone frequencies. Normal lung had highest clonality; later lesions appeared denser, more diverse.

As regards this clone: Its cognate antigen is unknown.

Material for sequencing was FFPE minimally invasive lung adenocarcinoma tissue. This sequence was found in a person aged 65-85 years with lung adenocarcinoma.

The CDR3 DNA follows: TGTGCCAGCAGCTCCGGACAGGGGGCTCCCCCTGAAGCTTTCTTT. Its translation is CASSSGQGAPPEAFF. This chain joins TRBV7-2 and TRBJ1-1, with 11 bases lining up with TRBD1. Germline V CDR1 and CDR2: SGHTA, FQGNSA. The CDR3 is made up of 15 amino acids. V was pared by 4 bases and J by 6 bases, with 7 bases of the junction left unmatched. The complete variable domain, with remaining parts taken from reference TRBV7-2 and TRBJ1-1, reads GAGVSQSPSNKVTEKGKDVELRCDPISGHTALYWYRQSLGQGLEFLIYFQGNSAPDKSGLPSDRFSAERTGGSVSTLTIQRTQQEDSAVYLCASSSGQGAPPEAFFGQGTRLTVV.